Sequencing of this TCR beta chain was carried out in a study of cytomegalovirus exposure and HLA in healthy donors. General study points: Later analysis placed DRB1 highest and HLA-C lowest in TCR association rates, which differed by HLA locus.

The CDR3 is made up of 14 amino acids. Between the trimmed V and J ends, which lost 5 bases and 0 bases, there was a span of 8 bases. CDR1 is SEHNR and CDR2 is FQNEAQ in the germline V gene (reference sequence). As to this clone: The antigen is unknown.

60 Vbeta and 13 Jbeta primers were used in PCR. Generated by immunoSEQ multiplex PCR, the TCRdb table keeps only in-frame clones and is missing some. The sample yields over 75,000 clones, just over 65% seen once. The source is a man aged 25-45 years in good health and CMV-seronegative. Sample: PBMCs. V usage is TRBV7-9 and J usage is TRBJ1-3; TRBD1 might be the D (5 bases). The CDR3, as DNA: TGTGCCAGCAGCCCAGGGTACTCTGGAAACACCATATATTTT. Protein product: CASSPGYSGNTIYF.